Shown below are 32 T cell receptor beta chains from a single sample sequenced in a study of CD8 T cells in ankylosing spondylitis. Via MiXCR, TCRdb re-called the 5' RACE reads, giving one row per CDR3 protein. The table records 300,000 to 350,000 distinct CDR3 sequences, roughly 15% of them present only once. Material for sequencing was blood, either unsorted or a sorted T cell fraction (not recorded which). The receptors were gathered from a male donor with ankylosing spondylitis or in good health (not recorded which).

The chain couples TRBV24-1 to TRBJ2-2; possibly TRBD1 for D (6 bases). V was pared by 5 bases and J by 4 bases, with 13 bases between. CDR1 and CDR2 from the germline V gene are KGHDR and SFDVKD. The CDR3 is made up of 15 amino acids. The CDR3 nucleotides are TGTGCCACCAGTGCTACCAGGGGTTTCACCGGGGAGCTGTTTTTT. It codes for CATSATRGFTGELFF.

The genes are TRBV5-4 and TRBJ2-1; D possibly matches TRBD1 or TRBD2 (7 bases each). The germline V gene encodes CDR1 SGHNT and CDR2 YYREEE (reference sequence). The CDR3 runs to 13 residues. V lost 5 bases, J lost 13 bases, and 19 bases lay in between. The CDR3 spells CASSMADREGQFF. Written as DNA, the CDR3 is TGTGCCAGCAGTATGGCAGACAGGGAGGGACAGTTCTTC.

V is TRBV20-1 and J is TRBJ2-1; 10 bases map to TRBD2. From germline, CDR1 is DFQATT and CDR2 SNEGSKA (reference sequence). The CDR3 runs to 17 residues. V shed 6 bases, J shed 4 bases, and the junction held 15 bases outside the gene matches. The CDR3 loop reads CSATVGSGGPSYNEQFF. The CDR3 nucleotides read TGCAGTGCCACAGTGGGTAGCGGGGGGCCTTCTTACAATGAGCAGTTCTTC.

This clonotype appeared a few times. The rearrangement links TRBV24-1 to TRBJ1-2; 7 nucleotides align to TRBD1. In germline, CDR1 is KGHDR, CDR2 SFDVKD. The CDR3 is 13 amino acids. V was pared by 1 base and J by 6 bases, with 1 base of the junction left unmatched. The CDR3 bases are TGTGCCACCAGTGATTTCAGGGGGGATGGCTACACCTTC. This sequence encodes CATSDFRGDGYTF.

The chain is built from TRBV10-2 and TRBJ2-1, with D perhaps matching TRBD1 or TRBD2 (5 bases each). This CDR3 comprises 16 residues. Germline V gene data show CDR1 as WSHSY and CDR2 as SAAADI. The V gene lost 2 bases and the J gene lost 8 bases, with 19 bases spanning the gap. CDR3 DNA: TGCGCCAGCAGTGAGAGGCCGGGACCAGTCAGTTATGAGCAGTTCTTC. Translation: CASSERPGPVSYEQFF.

Only a few counts were recorded for this clonotype. The V gene is TRBV9, the J gene TRBJ2-2; perhaps TRBD1 as D (5 bases). The V end was cut by 4 bases, the J end by 7 bases, with 17 bases between. CDR1 is SGDLS, CDR2 YYNGEE, per germline. There are 15 residues in the CDR3. CDR3 region: CASSPFQGSIGELFF. The CDR3 DNA is TGTGCCAGCAGCCCCTTTCAGGGTTCAATCGGGGAGCTGTTTTTT.

This clonotype was seen a few times. The rearrangement uses TRBV10-3 and TRBJ1-5; the D is unclear. CDR1 is ENHRY, CDR2 SYGVKD, per germline. Trimming left V 2 bases short and J 7 bases short, with 6 bases between. The CDR3 is 12 amino acids. The CDR3 sequence is CAISEKGQPQHF. DNA of the CDR3: TGTGCCATCAGTGAGAAGGGCCAGCCCCAGCATTTT.

This clonotype occurred many times. The rearrangement uses TRBV4-2 and TRBJ2-1; TRBD2 matches 8 bases. Per the germline V gene, CDR1 is LGHNA and CDR2 is YNFKEQ. The length of the CDR3 is 18 residues. V shed 4 bases and J 0 bases; nucleotides not matched to a gene: 11. In DNA, the CDR3 is TGTGCCAGCAGCCGGACTAGCAGCTTTAAGAGCTCCTACAATGAGCAGTTCTTC. Residues: CASSRTSSFKSSYNEQFF.

The chain uses TRBV7-9 and TRBJ2-4, with 15 bases lining up with TRBD2. This CDR3 comprises 17 residues. CDR1 is SEHNR, CDR2 FQNEAQ, per germline (reference sequence). J gave up 8 bases and V 1 base, and 6 bases lay outside the gene matches. The CDR3 loop is CASSLGGLAGGKDIQYF. Written as DNA, the CDR3 is TGTGCCAGCAGCTTAGGCGGACTAGCGGGAGGGAAGGACATTCAGTACTTC. Drawing the rest from reference TRBV7-9 and TRBJ2-4, the complete variable domain is DTGVSQNPRHKITKRGQNVTFRCDPISEHNRLYWYRQTLGQGPEFLTYFQNEAQLEKSRLLSDRFSAERPKGSFSTLEIQRTEQGDSAMYLCASSLGGLAGGKDIQYFGAGTRLSVL.

The V call is TRBV9, the J call TRBJ2-3, with D uncertain. With 3 bases removed from V and 2 bases from J, the gap between germline ends came to 7 bases. There are 13 residues in the CDR3. Germline loops: CDR1 SGDLS, CDR2 YYNGEE. CDR3 coding DNA: TGTGCCAGCAGCGCCCCGAACACAGATACGCAGTATTTT. Protein sequence: CASSAPNTDTQYF.

At least ten counts were recorded for this clonotype. The V call is TRBV6-1, the J call TRBJ2-7; 14 nucleotides line up with TRBD2. From germline, CDR1 is MNHNS and CDR2 SASEGT. The CDR3 spans 15 residues. V shed 6 bases, J shed 3 bases, and the junction held 4 bases outside the gene matches. CDR3 nucleotide sequence: TGTGCCAGCAGCCCCGGGACTAGCGGGAGCTACGAGCAGTACTTC. Residues: CASSPGTSGSYEQYF.

The table lists this clonotype with a few counts. V gene TRBV14 combines with J gene TRBJ2-7; perhaps TRBD1 as D (6 bases). The germline gives CDR1 SGHDN, CDR2 FVKESK. This CDR3 region has 13 residues. V lost 1 base and J 3 bases, leaving 7 bases between the germline ends. The CDR3 protein is CASSQVGGYEQYF. The CDR3 DNA reads as TGTGCCAGCAGCCAAGTAGGGGGCTACGAGCAGTACTTC. The variable domain in full, with the rest retrieved from reference TRBV14 and TRBJ2-7, is EAGVTQFPSHSVIEKGQTVTLRCDPISGHDNLYWYRRVMGKEIKFLLHFVKESKQDESGMPNNRFLAERTGGTYSTLKVQPAELEDSGVYFCASSQVGGYEQYFGPGTRLTVT.

This sequence joins TRBV11-2 and TRBJ2-5, with TRBD2 identical over 7 bases. The V gene's germline CDR1 is SGHAT and CDR2 FQNNGV. This CDR3 is 14 amino acids long. The V segment lost 1 base and the J segment 4 bases; nucleotides outside the gene matches: 3. The CDR3 DNA reads TGTGCCAGCAGCTTAGTGCGGGGGAGAGAGACCCAGTACTTC. This sequence encodes CASSLVRGRETQYF.

This rearrangement joins TRBV20-1 to TRBJ2-1; 8 nucleotides align to TRBD2. V lost 0 bases, J lost 12 bases, and 13 bases stayed unmatched. Germline V gene lookup returns CDR1 DFQATT and CDR2 SNEGSKA (reference sequence). There are 15 residues in the CDR3. For the CDR3, the DNA is TGCAGTGCTAGAGATGGGGCGGGAGGCTCCCGCGGGCAGTTCTTC. Translation gives CSARDGAGGSRGQFF.

V usage is TRBV12-3 or TRBV12-4 and J usage is TRBJ2-1; 14 bases line up with TRBD2. With 6 bases clipped from V and 10 bases from J, the junction kept 5 bases outside the gene matches. This CDR3 has 14 residues. CDR3 in amino acids: CASRSGLAGEEQFF. The DNA for the CDR3 is TGTGCCAGCAGATCGGGACTAGCGGGAGAGGAGCAGTTCTTC.

The chain joins TRBV11-3 to TRBJ1-1, with a possible D match to TRBD1 (6 bases). Germline CDR1 is SGHNT and CDR2 is YENEEA. Deletions cut 3 bases from V and 7 bases from J, with 15 bases between. CDR3 size: 14 residues. The CDR3 loop reads CASSLGKTGIEAFF. Here the CDR3 DNA reads TGTGCCAGCAGCTTGGGAAAAACAGGGATTGAAGCTTTCTTT. The full variable domain, completed using reference TRBV11-3 and TRBJ1-1, is EAGVVQSPRYKIIEKKQPVAFWCNPISGHNTLYWYLQNLGQGPELLIRYENEEAVDDSQLPKDRFSAERLKGVDSTLKIQPAELGDSAVYLCASSLGKTGIEAFFGQGTRLTVV.

CDR3 region: CSAGGLPPSYNEQFF. The CDR3 bases are TGCAGTGCCGGGGGGCTACCCCCATCCTACAATGAGCAGTTCTTC. The gene calls are TRBV20-1 and TRBJ2-1; D might be TRBD2 (7 bases). The V gene's germline CDR1 is DFQATT and CDR2 SNEGSKA (reference sequence). There are 15 residues in the CDR3. Between the trimmed V and J ends, which lost 6 bases and 1 base, there was a span of 16 bases.

J is TRBJ2-1 and V is TRBV10-2; possible D gene TRBD2, 7 bases. The V gene lost 6 bases and the J gene lost 10 bases, with 22 bases spanning the gap. The CDR3 consists of 15 residues. Per the germline V gene, CDR1 is WSHSY and CDR2 is SAAADI. CDR3 loop: CASSSGRWGGMEQFF. The CDR3 DNA follows: TGCGCCAGCAGCTCAGGACGCTGGGGGGGCATGGAGCAGTTCTTC.

This clonotype came up a few times. The chain joins TRBV5-1 to TRBJ2-1, with D tentatively TRBD1 or TRBD2 (5 bases each). The V gene lost 0 bases and the J gene lost 1 base, with 8 bases spanning the gap. This CDR3 comprises 15 residues. Germline V CDR1 and CDR2: SGHRS, YFSETQ. The CDR3 loop reads CASSLGGVSYNEQFF. DNA of the CDR3: TGCGCCAGCAGCTTGGGAGGGGTGTCCTACAATGAGCAGTTCTTC.

This clonotype was seen a few times. The chain uses TRBV29-1 and TRBJ2-7; 9 nucleotides agree with TRBD2. This CDR3 region has 13 residues. CDR1 and CDR2 (germline): SQVTM, ANQGSEA. The trim removed 7 bases at V and 2 bases at J, leaving 6 bases unmatched. CDR3 residues: CSARLADPYEQYF. DNA for the CDR3: TGCAGCGCAAGACTAGCGGACCCCTACGAGCAGTACTTC.

The rearrangement links TRBV4-1 to TRBJ2-6; possibly TRBD2 for D (7 bases). Germline V gene lookup returns CDR1 MGHRA and CDR2 YSYEKL. The CDR3 totals 17 residues. V lost 5 bases to trimming and J lost 0 bases, with 14 bases between them. The CDR3 DNA reads TGCGCCAGCAGCTCCACGGGGGGCTTCTCTGGGGCCAACGTCCTGACTTTC. It yields the protein CASSSTGGFSGANVLTF.

This clonotype was picked up a small number of times. The chain employs TRBV2 and TRBJ2-2; 7 bases line up with TRBD1. The J segment lost 1 base and the V segment lost 8 bases, leaving 4 bases of the junction unmatched. This CDR3 is built from 14 residues. Germline values: CDR1 SNHLY, CDR2 FYNNEI. CDR3 coding DNA: TGTGCCAGCCGGGACAGTCTGAACACCGGGGAGCTGTTTTTT. It is translated as CASRDSLNTGELFF.

The chain carries TRBV2 and TRBJ2-5; 7 bases map to TRBD1. The CDR3 is made up of 14 amino acids. Losses at the gene ends were 3 bases for V and 2 bases for J; bases not matched to a gene: 3. CDR1 is SNHLY, CDR2 FYNNEI, per germline. As DNA, the CDR3 is TGTGCCAGCAGTGATCCAGGGGGACAAGAGACCCAGTACTTC. Translating it yields CASSDPGGQETQYF.

This clonotype came up a few times. V is TRBV11-2 and J is TRBJ1-1; D gene ambiguous. Germline V gene lookup returns CDR1 SGHAT and CDR2 FQNNGV. V was shortened by 6 bases and J by 4 bases, with 9 bases between the two germline ends. CDR3 size: 12 residues. CDR3 protein: CASREVFTEAFF. DNA of the CDR3: TGTGCCAGCAGGGAGGTTTTCACTGAAGCTTTCTTT.

In DNA, the CDR3 is TGTGCCAGCAGAAACAGACAGGGGACTGACACCTTC. Encoded protein: CASRNRQGTDTF. The rearrangement joins TRBV5-6 to TRBJ1-2, with 8 bases that match TRBD1. The germline V gene encodes CDR1 SGHDT and CDR2 YYEEEE. Trimming cost V 5 bases and J 12 bases; bases outside gene matches: 9. The length of the CDR3 is 12 residues. Variable domain in full (rest from reference TRBV5-6 and TRBJ1-2): DAGVTQSPTHLIKTRGQQVTLRCSPKSGHDTVSWYQQALGQGPQFIFQYYEEEERQRGNFPDRFSGHQFPNYSSELNVNALLLGDSALYLCASRNRQGTDTFGSGTRLTVV.

V gene TRBV12-3 or TRBV12-4 combines with J gene TRBJ2-7; 9 bases are shared with TRBD2. CDR3 length: 15 residues. With 6 bases clipped from V and 5 bases from J, the junction kept 11 bases outside the gene matches. Here the CDR3 DNA reads TGTGCCAGCAGCCAAGCCAATAGCGGGAGCCACGAGCAGTACTTC. Translation: CASSQANSGSHEQYF.

This clonotype was observed a handful of times. The CDR3 sequence is CASSQTSDTQYF. The CDR3 DNA reads TGTGCCAGCAGCCAAACTTCAGATACGCAGTATTTT. This rearrangement joins TRBV13 to TRBJ2-3; D is undetermined. Per germline, CDR1 PRHDT and CDR2 FYEKMQ (reference sequence). CDR3 size: 12 residues. Trimming pared 5 bases from V and 4 bases from J, leaving 7 bases between.

This clonotype was recorded many times. The gene calls are TRBV10-3 and TRBJ2-1; D is perhaps TRBD1 (5 bases). Trimming removed 11 bases at V and 5 bases at J, with 16 bases between. The CDR3 covers 13 residues. Germline V gene lookup returns CDR1 ENHRY and CDR2 SYGVKD. CDR3: CAVGMRQHNEQFF. In DNA, the CDR3 is TGTGCCGTCGGAATGAGACAGCACAATGAGCAGTTCTTC.

The table lists this clonotype with many counts. This rearrangement joins TRBV6-4 to TRBJ2-1; the match to TRBD2 covers 9 bases. The CDR3 spans 15 residues. The J segment lost 2 bases and the V segment lost 6 bases, leaving 5 bases of the junction unmatched. Germline CDR1 MRHNA, CDR2 SNTAGT. CDR3 coding DNA: TGTGCCAGCAGCGCGACTAGCGGAACCTACAATGAGCAGTTCTTC. Protein sequence: CASSATSGTYNEQFF.

This clonotype occurred many times. This rearrangement joins TRBV12-3 or TRBV12-4 to TRBJ1-1; 11 nucleotides align to TRBD1. V was pared by 5 bases and J by 1 base, with 6 bases of the junction left unmatched. This CDR3 is built from 16 residues. CDR3 nucleotide sequence: TGTGCCAGCAGTCCCGGGACAGGGGGACCGAACACTGAAGCTTTCTTT. Its translation: CASSPGTGGPNTEAFF.

The J gene is TRBJ1-3, the V gene TRBV9; tentative D call: TRBD1 (5 bases). Germline CDR1 SGDLS, CDR2 YYNGEE. The CDR3 has 15 amino acids. V was shortened by 0 bases and J by 0 bases, with 7 bases between the two germline ends. CDR3 sequence reads: CASSVAGTSGNTIYF. The CDR3 region has the DNA TGTGCCAGCAGCGTAGCGGGGACCTCTGGAAACACCATATATTTT.

This clonotype was found many times. At one boundary the junction diverges from the germline segment, which might be a read error. V gene TRBV12-3 or TRBV12-4 combines with J gene TRBJ1-4; 7 positions agree with TRBD1. CDR3 length equals 15 residues. CDR3 nucleotide sequence: TGTGCCAGCAAAAAGGGGGCGACAACCAATGAAAAACTGTTTTTT. It yields the protein CASKKGATTNEKLFF.